This T cell receptor beta chain stems from a study of CD8 T cells in ankylosing spondylitis (dated by TCRdb to between 2016 and 2019). Describing the broader study: The study profiled T cell receptor beta repertoires in healthy donors and ankylosing spondylitis patients to find disease-linked TCR variants. In total, the full study cohort was made up of roughly 110 healthy donors and approximately 27 ankylosing spondylitis patients. Peripheral blood was sampled, and synovial fluid was also collected from ankylosing spondylitis patients. Results the study describes overall, beyond this receptor: The disease-linked clones were reported as significantly enriched in matched synovial fluid samples from ankylosing spondylitis patients. The disease-linked clones had a CD8+ phenotype and were found at relatively low frequencies in peripheral blood. Some motif variants had previously been reported in the synovial fluid and blood of reactive arthritis patients, which suggests shared mechanisms of disease initiation. A TCR beta motif of about 8 highly homologous amino acid variants appeared characteristic of blood from ankylosing spondylitis patients.

Sequencing instrument: Illumina HiSeq 2500. Quantitative 5'-RACE with molecular barcodes was used to prepare TCR beta libraries. The paper's processing steps were these. To identify disease-linked TCR variants, a new computational method was used, one built on a probabilistic model of VDJ rearrangement. Using fastp at Q25 and MiXCR, TCRdb reprocessed the public reads and kept productive beta chains. Each entry merges the rows of one CDR3 protein and shows their most common DNA and genes. TCRdb's processing, not the study's, gives the V and J calls here. The sample has 200,000 to 300,000 distinct CDR3 sequences on record, over 9.5% of them singletons. About 3% of the sample lies in the top ten. The cysteine opens and the phenylalanine closes a CDR3 of 12 amino acids. Only CDR3 DNA is held: 36 bases, read in frame from base 1. The CDR1 and CDR2 encoded by the germline V gene (reference sequence) are DFQATT and SNEGSKA. Trimming accounts for 8 bases at V and 5 bases at J, while the number of junction bases matched to no gene is 4.

In its sample, this clonotype was seen many times. This clone's antigen is unknown. Per-base quality was not reported, and no clone a single base away is much larger than it. This receptor was identified in a male donor with ankylosing spondylitis or in good health (not recorded which). The sample comprised blood, either unsorted or a sorted T cell fraction (not recorded which). The sequence is built from TRBV20-1 and TRBJ2-3; a stretch of 10 junction bases matches TRBD2. The nucleotide sequence is given as TGCAGTTCGACTAGCGGGTTAGATACGCAGTATTTT. This yields the protein CSSTSGLDTQYF.